This passage covers 3 T cell receptor beta chains from one sample sequenced in a study of T cell clonality in common variable immunodeficiency (dated by TCRdb to 2014 to 2015). Libraries came from the immunoSEQ multiplex PCR assay. TCRdb obtained this table from immuneACCESS and retained in-frame rearrangements with V and J assigned. These tables miss some clones; where compared with another copy, unresolved V genes account for less than half of the shortfall, and the remainder is unexplained. In this sample, approximately 34,000 clones appear, none counted once only. Approximately 3% of the sample is held by the ten biggest clonotypes. The sample taken for sequencing was peripheral blood mononuclear cells. These TCRs come from a person between 18 and 75 years old in good health.

This clone was seen at least ten times. The read comes to an end 3 residues before the CDR3 does, leaving the germline J gene to fill in the end. The chain uses TRBV14 and TRBJ1-2; 11 bases match TRBD1. Germline CDR1 SGHDN, CDR2 FVKESK. V dropped 2 bases and J dropped 4; count of bases not matched to a gene: 9. This CDR3 has 17 amino acids. The CDR3 sequence: CASSQSLGQGAGYGYTF. CDR3 bases read: TGTGCCAGCAGCCAATCCCTCGGACAGGGGGCCGGCTATGGC.

This clone has ten or more counts. Read sequence stops 3 residues before the CDR3 end, and the germline J gene provides the missing end. The chain links TRBV7-9 to TRBJ2-7, with 7 positions matching TRBD2. Losses at the gene ends were 5 bases for V and 5 bases for J; bases not matched to a gene: 12. The length of the CDR3 is 15 residues. Per the germline V gene, CDR1 is SEHNR and CDR2 is FQNEAQ (reference sequence). The CDR3 protein is CASSHTSARFDEQYF. CDR3 DNA, as far as it was read: TGTGCCAGCAGCCACACTAGCGCGAGATTCGACGAG.

The table lists this clone with many counts. The missing CDR3 end, 3 residues past where the read stops, is filled in from the germline J gene. This rearrangement joins TRBV28 to TRBJ1-2, with 9 bases identical to TRBD1. This CDR3 region has 16 residues. Per germline, CDR1 MDHEN and CDR2 SYDVKM. The covered CDR3 bases are TGTGCCAGCAGTCCCTGGGACAGGGAACCTTTAGGAGGC. Translated, it gives CASSPWDREPLGG. The CDR3 in its entirety is CASSPWDREPLGGYTF.